Described below is a single T cell receptor beta chain sequence and its context. What antigen it recognizes has not been identified. Base qualities are not recorded, but no much larger clone differs from it by a single base. Library creation used multiplex PCR. Data came from an Illumina HiSeq 4000. To build TCR beta libraries, CDR3 regions were amplified by Arm-PCR using iRepertoire HTBI primers. PCR products were gel purified before sequencing. As for the authors' bioinformatics: Across samples, around 58 TRBV and roughly 13 TRBJ segments were identified and used for gene usage analysis of CDR3 amino acid clonotypes. COPE and FqMerger were used to merge filtered high-quality paired reads into contigs. BLAST was used to align contigs to IMGT TRBV, TRBD and TRBJ reference genes, with CDR3 defined following IMGT. Any clonotype with a frequency above 0.1% was classified as a highly expanded clone. Shannon entropy was used to measure repertoire diversity, and the Gini coefficient was used to measure V-J evenness. Clonotypes shared by more than one individual were considered public. Clones were called with MiXCR by TCRdb after fastp trimmed the public reads at Q25, and only in-frame beta chains were retained. Rows with one shared CDR3 protein collapse into an entry with the most common genes and DNA. These V and J calls are TCRdb output, not the study's own analysis. This sample is represented by about 540,000 distinct CDR3 sequences; less than 15% of them were singletons. The top ten constitute roughly 9.7% of the sample.

The time point label on this specimen signifies: newly diagnosed GD, antithyroid drugs for less than 3 months. RNA was extracted from PBMCs in TRIzol for both TCR sequencing and RNA sequencing. The diagnosis of Graves' disease was made according to American Thyroid Association guidelines. Patients were recruited from an endocrinology department in Xi'an, China. From each patient, approximately 10 milliliters of peripheral blood was collected into an EDTA anticoagulant tube. PBMCs were isolated by Ficoll Paque Plus density gradient separation without further T cell sorting. RNA quality was checked with an Agilent 2100 Bioanalyzer and agarose gel, and concentration with a NanoDrop 2000. This record belongs to a study of regulatory T cells in long-lasting Graves disease (dated by TCRdb to the early 2020s). Some background on the complete study: Patients with newly diagnosed Graves' disease had been on antithyroid drugs for under 3 months. Persistent Graves' disease patients were compared with newly diagnosed Graves' disease patients by peripheral blood TCR sequencing and RNA sequencing. The study was conducted in China and was registered as a clinical trial. A total of around 35 samples underwent TCR sequencing: roughly 13 from persistent and around 20 from newly diagnosed Graves' disease patients.

Broad study findings and their caveats: More public clonotypes were shared among persistent patients (fewer than 3,000) than among newly diagnosed patients (roughly 1,000). As a limitation, the authors acknowledged that the small sample size may reduce accuracy. Sequencing and analysis were limited to the TCR beta chain. Peripheral blood alone was examined, since thyroid tissue, which constituted the primary lesion, could not be accessed. Compared with newly diagnosed patients, persistent Graves' disease patients had lower TCR Shannon entropy and fewer highly expanded clones, which suggests clonal expansion.

The same specimen was also included in a second study, on T cells in Graves' hyperthyroidism and ophthalmopathy. As the second publication notes: Stable Graves' hyperthyroidism was defined as the absence of progression to ophthalmopathy over 18 months of follow-up. Hyperthyroidism patients were newly diagnosed, with disease duration under 2 months, and aged 18 to 65 years. Exclusion was applied to patients with uncontrolled infections, other autoimmune diseases, pregnancy or lactation. Diagnoses were established on the basis of clinical symptoms, serum thyroxine and TRAb, thyroid ultrasound, and orbital computed tomography. The TCR CDR3 was subjected to a first round of RT-PCR using the HTBI primer set and the Qiagen OneStep RT-PCR kit. Most expanded thyroid clonotypes (frequency above 0.001) were also detected in blood, suggesting blood repertoires may reflect thyroid immune responses. In cross-validation, a model built on a 13 V-J signature told ophthalmopathy apart from stable hyperthyroidism with roughly 87% sensitivity and roughly 81% specificity, and in testing the same model reached 80%/75%. In validation, the model predicted progression to ophthalmopathy a median of about 6 months before onset, with 70% to 71% sensitivity and almost 75% specificity. TCR V-J signatures able to tell the groups apart were searched for in a discovery cohort of some 100 patients, of whom more than 40 had Graves' ophthalmopathy and roughly 59 had stable Graves' hyperthyroidism. Prospective prediction of ophthalmopathy was tested in an independent validation cohort consisting of under 20 hyperthyroidism patients and around 17 patients who later progressed to ophthalmopathy. The approximately 97 discovery patients were randomly divided into training and test sets at a 7:3 ratio. In addition, the study compared T-cell repertoires in thyroid tissue and in blood from six Graves' hyperthyroidism patients. After blood sampling, hyperthyroidism patients were treated with methimazole at a starting dose of 30 mg daily, and ophthalmopathy patients were treated with high-dose intravenous methylprednisolone. Libraries were constructed in a second round of multiplex PCR, after which size selection and purification were performed. Sequencing of the libraries was done on an Illumina HiSeq2000 using paired-end 100 bp reads. Raw data were processed with SOAPnuke, discarding reads with adapters, uncalled bases, mean Phred below 15, or no exact constant-primer or identifier match. COPE v1.2.5 was used to merge high-quality paired reads, and clonotypes were defined as unique nucleotide sequences. MiTCR v1.1 was used to align the clonotypes against IMGT TRBV, TRBD and TRBJ reference segments. Analysis was restricted to V-J combinations with a frequency above 0.0001, which covered 99% to 99.2% of repertoires. A TCS score was defined as the ratio between F50 (clonal expansion) and ExV (chaos), using BLOSUM62-based TCRdist between CDR3 peptides within each V-J. Welch's t-statistics and random forest reduced around 510 V-J features to 10 to 15, which were used in a naive Bayes classifier (R e1071). Sample size was not statistically predetermined, and investigators were not blinded to group allocation. The paper describes TCR Vbeta CDR3 sequencing of 135 peripheral blood samples, made up of approximately 40 ophthalmopathy patients, some 76 hyperthyroidism patients and about 17 progressor patients.

The sequenced sample was peripheral blood mononuclear cells (PBMCs), obtained at new diagnosis, from a patient treated with antithyroid drugs. The source of this sequence is a man aged 25-45 years with Graves disease. Donor details come from another sample of the same person, matched by shared clones.

The sequenced DNA is TGCAGTGCTTTGAGGGGGGCAAATACTGAAGCTTTCTTT. This codes for CSALRGANTEAFF. The chain joins TRBV20-1 to TRBJ1-1; the D gene is perhaps TRBD1, on 6 matching bases. Spanning cysteine to phenylalanine, the CDR3 consists of 13 amino acids. Of all the DNA, just the CDR3 is kept, 39 bases in frame from base 1. V loses 5 bases of germline sequence and J loses 5 bases, and the interval between the two ends is 15 bases. CDR1 DFQATT and CDR2 SNEGSKA are derived from the germline V gene (reference sequence).